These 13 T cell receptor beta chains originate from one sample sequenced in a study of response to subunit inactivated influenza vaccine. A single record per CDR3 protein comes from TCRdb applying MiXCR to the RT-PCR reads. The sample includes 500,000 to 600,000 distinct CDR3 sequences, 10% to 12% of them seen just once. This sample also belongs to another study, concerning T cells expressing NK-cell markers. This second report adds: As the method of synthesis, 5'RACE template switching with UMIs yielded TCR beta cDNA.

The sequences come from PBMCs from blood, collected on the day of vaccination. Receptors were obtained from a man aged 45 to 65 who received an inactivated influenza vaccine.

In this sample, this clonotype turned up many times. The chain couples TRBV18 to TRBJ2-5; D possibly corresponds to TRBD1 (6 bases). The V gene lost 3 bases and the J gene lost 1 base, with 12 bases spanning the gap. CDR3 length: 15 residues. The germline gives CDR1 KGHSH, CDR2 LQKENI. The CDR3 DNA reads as TGTGCCAGCTCACCTCCGGGACACCTCCAAGAGACCCAGTACTTC. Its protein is CASSPPGHLQETQYF. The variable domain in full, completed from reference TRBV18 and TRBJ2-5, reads NAGVMQNPRHLVRRRGQEARLRCSPMKGHSHVYWYRQLPEEGLKFMVYLQKENIIDESGMPKERFSAEFPKEGPSILRIQQVVRGDSAAYFCASSPPGHLQETQYFGPGTRLLVL.

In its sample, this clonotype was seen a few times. CDR3 region: CASSQGREALNEQFF. For the CDR3, the DNA is TGTGCCAGCAGCCAAGGCCGGGAGGCCCTCAACGAGCAGTTCTTC. The chain couples TRBV7-9 to TRBJ2-1, with 7 positions matching TRBD2. The length of the CDR3 is 15 residues. The V segment lost 5 bases and the J segment 10 bases; nucleotides outside the gene matches: 14. Germline values: CDR1 SEHNR, CDR2 FQNEAQ (reference sequence).

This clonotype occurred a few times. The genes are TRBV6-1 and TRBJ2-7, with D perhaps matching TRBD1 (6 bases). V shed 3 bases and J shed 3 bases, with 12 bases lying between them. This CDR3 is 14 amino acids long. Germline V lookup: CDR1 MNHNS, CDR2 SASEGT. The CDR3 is CASSDRGGGYEQYF. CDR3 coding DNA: TGTGCCAGCAGTGACAGGGGCGGTGGCTACGAGCAGTACTTC.

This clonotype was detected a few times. The CDR3 DNA follows: TGTGCCAGCTCTAAGTGGGTCAATGAGCAGTTCTTC. Translated: CASSKWVNEQFF. The chain is built from TRBV6-2 or TRBV6-3 and TRBJ2-1, with D unclear. The germline V and J ends were trimmed by 8 bases and 6 bases, with 11 bases remaining between them. Per germline, CDR1 MNHEY and CDR2 SVGEGT. This CDR3 is 12 amino acids long.

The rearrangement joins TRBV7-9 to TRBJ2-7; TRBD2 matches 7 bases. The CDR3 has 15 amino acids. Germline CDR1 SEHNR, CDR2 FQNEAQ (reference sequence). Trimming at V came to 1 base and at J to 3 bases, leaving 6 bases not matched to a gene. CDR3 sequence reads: CASSLVGDYGYEQYF. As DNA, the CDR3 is TGTGCCAGCAGCTTAGTTGGGGACTACGGCTACGAGCAGTACTTC. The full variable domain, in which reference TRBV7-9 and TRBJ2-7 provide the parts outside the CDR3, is DTGVSQNPRHKITKRGQNVTFRCDPISEHNRLYWYRQTLGQGPEFLTYFQNEAQLEKSRLLSDRFSAERPKGSFSTLEIQRTEQGDSAMYLCASSLVGDYGYEQYFGPGTRLTVT.

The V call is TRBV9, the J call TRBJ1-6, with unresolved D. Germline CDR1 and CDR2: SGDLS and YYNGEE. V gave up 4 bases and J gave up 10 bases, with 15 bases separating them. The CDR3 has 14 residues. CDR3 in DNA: TGTGCCAGCAGCCCCCTCTTGGTTGAGTCACCCCTCCACTTT. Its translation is CASSPLLVESPLHF.

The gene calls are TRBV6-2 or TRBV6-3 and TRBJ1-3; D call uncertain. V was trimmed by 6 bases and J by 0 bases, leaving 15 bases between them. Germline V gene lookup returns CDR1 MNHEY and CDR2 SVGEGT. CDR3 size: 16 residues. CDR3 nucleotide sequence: TGTGCCAGCAGGGCTAGCGGGTCCAGCTCTGGAAACACCATATATTTT. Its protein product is CASRASGSSSGNTIYF.

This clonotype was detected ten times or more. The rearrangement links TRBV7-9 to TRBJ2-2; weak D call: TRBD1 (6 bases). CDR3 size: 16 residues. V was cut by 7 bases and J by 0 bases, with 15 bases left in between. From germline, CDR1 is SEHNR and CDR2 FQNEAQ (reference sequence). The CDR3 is CASTEVQGANTGELFF. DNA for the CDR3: TGTGCCAGCACCGAGGTACAGGGAGCGAACACCGGGGAGCTGTTTTTT.

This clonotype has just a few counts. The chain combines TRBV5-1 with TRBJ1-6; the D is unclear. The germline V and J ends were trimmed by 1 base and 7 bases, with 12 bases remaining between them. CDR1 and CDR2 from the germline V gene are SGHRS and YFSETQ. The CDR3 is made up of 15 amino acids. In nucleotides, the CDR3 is TGCGCCAGCAGCTTGAACACCGGAGGGAATTCACCCCTCCACTTT. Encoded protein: CASSLNTGGNSPLHF.

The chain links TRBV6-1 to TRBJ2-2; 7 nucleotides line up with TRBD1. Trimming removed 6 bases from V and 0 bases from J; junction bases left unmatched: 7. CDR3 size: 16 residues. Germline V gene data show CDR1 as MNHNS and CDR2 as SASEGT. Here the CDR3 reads CASSPPGQPNTGELFF. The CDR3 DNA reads TGTGCCAGCAGCCCCCCGGGACAGCCGAACACCGGGGAGCTGTTTTTT.

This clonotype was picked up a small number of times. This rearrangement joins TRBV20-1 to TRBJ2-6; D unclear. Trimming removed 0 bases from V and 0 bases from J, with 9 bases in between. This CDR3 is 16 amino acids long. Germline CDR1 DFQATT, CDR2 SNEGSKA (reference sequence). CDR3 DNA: TGCAGTGCTAGAGATCCTACGGGCTCTGGGGCCAACGTCCTGACTTTC. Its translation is CSARDPTGSGANVLTF.

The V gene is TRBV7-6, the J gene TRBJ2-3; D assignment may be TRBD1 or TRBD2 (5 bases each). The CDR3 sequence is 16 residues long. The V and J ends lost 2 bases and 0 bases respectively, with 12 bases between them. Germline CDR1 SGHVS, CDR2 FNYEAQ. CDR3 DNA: TGTGCCAGCAGCTTATCTGGGACCTCTAGCACAGATACGCAGTATTTT. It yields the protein CASSLSGTSSTDTQYF.

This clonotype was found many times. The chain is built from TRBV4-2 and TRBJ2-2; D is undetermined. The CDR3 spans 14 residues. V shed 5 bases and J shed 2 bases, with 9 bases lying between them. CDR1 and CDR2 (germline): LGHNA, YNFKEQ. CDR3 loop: CASSEDLNTGELFF. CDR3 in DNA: TGTGCCAGCAGCGAGGACCTTAACACCGGGGAGCTGTTTTTT.